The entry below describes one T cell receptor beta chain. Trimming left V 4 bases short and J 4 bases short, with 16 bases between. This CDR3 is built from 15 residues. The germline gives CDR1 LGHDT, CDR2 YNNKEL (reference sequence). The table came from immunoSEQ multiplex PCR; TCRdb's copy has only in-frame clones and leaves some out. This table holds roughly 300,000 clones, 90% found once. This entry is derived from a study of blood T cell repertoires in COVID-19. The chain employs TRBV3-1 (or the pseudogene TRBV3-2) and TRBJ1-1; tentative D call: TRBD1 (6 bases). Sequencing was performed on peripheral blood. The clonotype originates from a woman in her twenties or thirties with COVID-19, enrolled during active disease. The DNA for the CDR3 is TGTGCCAGCAGCCCCACAGGGCAGGGGAGCACTGAAGCTTTCTTT. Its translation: CASSPTGQGSTEAFF.